The following is a T cell receptor (beta chain) sequence with its context. In the original workflow: By means of reference gene primer amplification, nucleated cell counts were estimated. Using immunoSEQ multiplex PCR, the repertoire was profiled, and TCRdb retains in-frame clones only, with some absent. V and J calls and clone size are given by that table; D and trimming were obtained from the DNA. The data contain about 99,000 clones, 84% of them singletons. The sample originates from a study of blood T cell repertoires in COVID-19. Turning to the study itself: T cells, B-cell-depleted T cells, or PBMCs provided the cDNA or gDNA that served as material.

Germline lookup yields CDR1 SGHTA and CDR2 FQGNSA. With 6 bases removed from V and 7 bases from J, the gap between germline ends came to 15 bases. This CDR3 has 13 residues. The sequencing sample was made of peripheral blood. This clonotype was obtained from a man between 65 and 79 years old with active or convalescent COVID-19. The chain recombines TRBV7-2 with TRBJ1-2; perhaps TRBD1 as D (5 bases). The CDR3 DNA sequence: TGTGCCAGCAGTCTGTTGGCGGGGGTTGGCTACACCTTC. It encodes CASSLLAGVGYTF. The variable domain in full, with the rest retrieved from reference TRBV7-2 and TRBJ1-2, is GAGVSQSPSNKVTEKGKDVELRCDPISGHTALYWYRQSLGQGLEFLIYFQGNSAPDKSGLPSDRFSAERTGGSVSTLTIQRTQQEDSAVYLCASSLLAGVGYTFGSGTRLTVV.